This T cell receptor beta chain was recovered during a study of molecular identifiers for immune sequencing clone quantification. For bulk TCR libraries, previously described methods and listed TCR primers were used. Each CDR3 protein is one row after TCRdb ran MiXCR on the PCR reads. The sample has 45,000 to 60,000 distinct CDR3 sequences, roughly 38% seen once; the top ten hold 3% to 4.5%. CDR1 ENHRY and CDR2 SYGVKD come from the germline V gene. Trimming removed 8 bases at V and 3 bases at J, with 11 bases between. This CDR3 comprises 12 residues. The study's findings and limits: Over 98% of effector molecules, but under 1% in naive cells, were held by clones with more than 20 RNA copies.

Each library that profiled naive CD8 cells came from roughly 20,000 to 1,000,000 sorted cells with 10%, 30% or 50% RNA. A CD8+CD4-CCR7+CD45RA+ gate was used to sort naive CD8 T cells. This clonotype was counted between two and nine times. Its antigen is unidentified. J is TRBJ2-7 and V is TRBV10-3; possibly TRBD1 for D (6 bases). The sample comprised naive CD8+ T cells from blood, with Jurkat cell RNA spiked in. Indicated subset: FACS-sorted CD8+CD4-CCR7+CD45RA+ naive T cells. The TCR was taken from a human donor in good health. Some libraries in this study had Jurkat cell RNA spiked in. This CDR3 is CAIGQDSYEQYF. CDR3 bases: TGTGCCATCGGTCAGGACAGCTACGAGCAGTACTTC.